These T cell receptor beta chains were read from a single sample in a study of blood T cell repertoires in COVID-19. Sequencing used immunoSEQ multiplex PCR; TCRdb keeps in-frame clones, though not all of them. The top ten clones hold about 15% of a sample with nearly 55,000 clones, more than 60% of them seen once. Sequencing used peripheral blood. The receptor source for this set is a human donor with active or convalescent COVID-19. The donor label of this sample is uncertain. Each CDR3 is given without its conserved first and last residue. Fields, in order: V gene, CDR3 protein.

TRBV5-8	ATLSSYQGVYGYT
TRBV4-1	ASSPYESGAKNIQY
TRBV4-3	ASSRTVVGTGYSPLH
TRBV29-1	SVPGQETGANVLT
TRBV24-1	ATEAGAEQY
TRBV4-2	ASSQDPDRPYGYT
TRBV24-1	ATSDTLAGGADTQY
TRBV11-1	ASSADTGTAYNEQF
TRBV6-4	ASSSGHLSGANVLT
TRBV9	ASSPGGLLNNEQF
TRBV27	ASRLRGSITEAF
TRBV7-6	ARKLAKSSYEQY
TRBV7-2	ASSSQGNTEAF
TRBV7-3	ASRSTDTQY
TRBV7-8	ASSLVGTRSSYEQY